Presented here are 4 T cell receptor beta chains from one specimen sequenced in a study of technical replicates of blood from a handful of donors (TCRdb year 2017). Libraries were made using the immunoSEQ multiplex PCR assay. Sourced from immuneACCESS, this table was stored by TCRdb with only in-frame sequences that have V and J called. A share of the clones is absent; for the studies checked, an unresolved V gene accounts for under half, and the remainder has no known explanation. Within this sample are approximately 70,000 clones, with approximately 94% of them counted one time only. About 0.4% of the sample is taken by the ten largest. Sequencing input: T cells isolated from PBMCs. These TCRs come from a human donor in good health.

The gene calls are TRBV9 and TRBJ1-2; the D is unclear. Per the germline V gene, CDR1 is SGDLS and CDR2 is YYNGEE. Trimming removed 1 base from V and 0 bases from J, with 7 bases in between. This CDR3 region has 14 residues. The CDR3 bases are TGTGCCAGCAGCGTACTGGGAGCTAACTATGGCTACACCTTC. It encodes CASSVLGANYGYTF. Full variable domain (outside the CDR3, taken from reference TRBV9 and TRBJ1-2): DSGVTQTPKHLITATGQRVTLRCSPRSGDLSVYWYQQSLDQGLQFLIQYYNGEERAKGNILERFSAQQFPDLHSELNLSSLELGDSALYFCASSVLGANYGYTFGSGTRLTVV.

This chain uses TRBV4-2 with TRBJ1-5; a possible D gene is TRBD1 (5 bases). CDR1 and CDR2 from the germline V gene are LGHNA and YNFKEQ. The CDR3 consists of 13 residues. The germline V and J ends were trimmed by 5 bases and 4 bases, with 9 bases remaining between them. CDR3 nucleotide sequence: TGTGCCAGCAGCGGGACTGAGAATCAGCCCCAGCATTTT. Translation gives CASSGTENQPQHF.

The chain couples TRBV6-5 to TRBJ2-5; perhaps TRBD1 as D (5 bases). Germline V gene data show CDR1 as MNHEY and CDR2 as SVGAGI. The CDR3 length is 15 residues. The V and J ends lost 7 bases and 0 bases respectively, with 15 bases between them. In DNA form, the CDR3 reads TGTGCCAGCACCCAAGGGGCGCAGTACCAAGAGACCCAGTACTTC. Its translation: CASTQGAQYQETQYF.

The chain is built from TRBV6-1 and TRBJ1-2; 10 bases are a match to TRBD1. CDR3 length equals 15 residues. Germline V gene lookup returns CDR1 MNHNS and CDR2 SASEGT. V lost 2 bases, J lost 8 bases, and 8 bases stayed unmatched. This CDR3 reads CASSELGTGVRGYTF. Written as DNA, the CDR3 is TGTGCCAGCAGTGAATTAGGGACAGGGGTGCGGGGCTACACCTTC.